The clone carrying this TCR beta chain was seen ten or more times. CDR1 and CDR2 (germline): SNHLY, FYNNEI. The CDR3 has 11 amino acids. Trimming shortened V by 2 bases and J by 5 bases, and 4 bases separated the two germline ends. A modified ARM-PCR protocol with three rounds of nested PCR amplified TCRbeta. TCRdb independently ran MiXCR on the multiplex PCR reads; one entry per CDR3 protein. Of approximately 47,000 distinct CDR3 sequences listed, less than 70% are singletons. This sample's RNA came from whole unsorted tissue. More than 3 cm separated this lung sample from the edge of the tumor. These data belong to a study of tumor and adjacent non-tumor tissue in lung cancer. Turning to the study itself: Patients were aged roughly 30 to 76, 10 men and 5 women, stage I to III.

This chain connects TRBV2 to TRBJ2-7, with D uncertain. The specimen was distant non-tumor lung tissue. This TCR came from a woman in her 70s with non-small cell lung cancer. The DNA for the CDR3 is TGTGCCAGCAGTGAACAGAACGAGCAGTACTTC. Translating gives CASSEQNEQYF. Combining the CDR3 with reference TRBV2 and TRBJ2-7 gives the whole variable domain EPEVTQTPSHQVTQMGQEVILRCVPISNHLYFYWYRQILGQKVEFLVSFYNNEISEKSEIFDDQFSVERPDGSNFTLKIRSTKLEDSAMYFCASSEQNEQYFGPGTRLTVT.